This T cell receptor beta chain comes out of a study of shared clonotypes between healthy human individuals. Regarding the study as a whole: Shared clonotypes across all four donors exceeded non-shared ones in generation probability. Blood was the sole source, and tissue repertoires probably differ.

The V end was cut by 2 bases, the J end by 1 base, with 8 bases between. Germline CDR1 is MNHNS and CDR2 is SASEGT. The CDR3 is 14 residues long. Cells designated naive CD8 were CD45RO-negative and were positively selected for CCR7, with terminally differentiated effector memory CD45RA+ cells excluded. Produced via immunoSEQ multiplex PCR; TCRdb's table is partial and in-frame only. This sample has some 2 million clones, with over 85% found just once. Concerning this clone itself: Its antigen remains unknown. This CDR3 is also generated by other DNA sequences in the sample.

The TCR sequence derives from a man aged 18 to 29 in good health. The gene calls are TRBV6-1 and TRBJ1-2; D is undetermined. Sample: naive CD8+ T cells sorted from blood. DNA for the CDR3: TGTGCCAGCAGTGAATTGGCCAGTAACTATGGCTACACCTTC. Protein: CASSELASNYGYTF.